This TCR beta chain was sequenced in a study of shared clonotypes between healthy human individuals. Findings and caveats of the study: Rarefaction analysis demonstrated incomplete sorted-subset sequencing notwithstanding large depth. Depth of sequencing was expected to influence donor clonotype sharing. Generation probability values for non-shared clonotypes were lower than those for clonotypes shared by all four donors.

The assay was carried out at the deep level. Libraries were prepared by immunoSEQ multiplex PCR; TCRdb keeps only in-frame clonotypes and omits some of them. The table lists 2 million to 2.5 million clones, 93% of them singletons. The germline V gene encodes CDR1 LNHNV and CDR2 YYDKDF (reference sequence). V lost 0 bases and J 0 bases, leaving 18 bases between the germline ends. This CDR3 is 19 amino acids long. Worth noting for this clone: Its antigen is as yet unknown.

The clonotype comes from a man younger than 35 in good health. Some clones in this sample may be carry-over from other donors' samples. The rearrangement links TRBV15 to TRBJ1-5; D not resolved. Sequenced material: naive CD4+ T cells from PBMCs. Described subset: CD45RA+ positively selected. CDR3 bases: TGTGCCACCAGCAGAGATCGGGCCCCCGGGGATTATAGCAATCAGCCCCAGCATTTT. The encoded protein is CATSRDRAPGDYSNQPQHF.